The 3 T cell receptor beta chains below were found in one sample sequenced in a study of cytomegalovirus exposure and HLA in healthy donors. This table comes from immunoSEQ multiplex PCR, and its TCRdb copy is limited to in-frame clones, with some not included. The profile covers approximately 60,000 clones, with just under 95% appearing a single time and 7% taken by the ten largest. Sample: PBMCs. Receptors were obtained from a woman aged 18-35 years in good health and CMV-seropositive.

The CDR3 reads CASSFNPGGPNTQYF. The CDR3 nucleotides are TGTGCCAGCAGTTTTAACCCGGGGGGGCCAAATACGCAGTATTTT. This chain links TRBV28 with TRBJ2-3; TRBD2 agrees at 8 bases. CDR1 is MDHEN and CDR2 is SYDVKM in the germline V gene. Germline trimming cut 3 bases from V and 7 bases from J; bases unmatched to any gene: 9. This CDR3 is 15 amino acids long.

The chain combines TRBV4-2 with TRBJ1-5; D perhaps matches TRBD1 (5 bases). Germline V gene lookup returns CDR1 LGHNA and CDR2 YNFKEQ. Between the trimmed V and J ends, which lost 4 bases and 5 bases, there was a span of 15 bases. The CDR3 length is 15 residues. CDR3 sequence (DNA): TGTGCCAGCAGCCTAGTCGGGCAGGGTGATCAGCCCCAGCATTTT. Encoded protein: CASSLVGQGDQPQHF.

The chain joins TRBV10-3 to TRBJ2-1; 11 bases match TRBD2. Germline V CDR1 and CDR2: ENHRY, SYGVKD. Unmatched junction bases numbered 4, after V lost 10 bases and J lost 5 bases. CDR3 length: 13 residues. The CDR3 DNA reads TGTGCCACCCTGACTAGCGGGGACAATGAGCAGTTCTTC. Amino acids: CATLTSGDNEQFF.